The rows below give T cell receptor beta chains drawn from one sample of a study of vaccination and CD4 T cells after COVID-19. The antigens for these receptors are not known. TCRdb re-derived calls from the PCR reads in MiXCR, one entry per CDR3 protein. The sample consists of about 12,000 distinct CDR3 sequences, roughly 48% of them appearing once. The sample consisted of CD4+ T cells from blood, cultured in vitro. The receptors here all came from a human donor who had recovered from COVID-19. Both conserved end residues are part of each CDR3. The size field is filled for only some rows; it gives once, few, many or a size class.

TRBJ1-3	NA	TRBV6-1	CASSVVSFGTAGNTIYF
TRBJ2-3	NA	TRBV7-2	CASSKDRSTDTQYF
TRBJ2-7	NA	TRBV2	CASRDQASAYEQYF
TRBJ2-7	medium-sized	TRBV7-2	CASSFSGASYEQYF
TRBJ2-3	NA	TRBV7-2	CASSLSNLAGGRRTQYF
TRBJ2-4	NA	TRBV6-2/TRBV6-3	CASSYRGGIQYF
TRBJ1-5	NA	TRBV20-1	CSAMGDQPQHF
TRBJ2-3	NA	TRBV2	CAISPGVKKDTQYF
TRBJ2-2	NA	TRBV2	CASTRGLAANTGELFF
TRBJ1-5	few	TRBV19	CASSMSGGGRQPQHF
TRBJ2-3	NA	TRBV7-8	CASRFDRGQVPQYF
TRBJ2-4	once	TRBV20-1	CSATARSTGMNIQYF
TRBJ2-7	NA	TRBV7-3	CASSFRQGGEQYF
TRBJ2-1	NA	TRBV15	CATSRDRLAGGPRSEQFF
TRBJ2-3	NA	TRBV5-8	CASSLLYSVAPPTDTQYF
TRBJ1-1	NA	TRBV19	CAVTGVYTEAFF
TRBJ1-2	NA	TRBV30	CAWNSRPAWGAF
TRBJ2-1	NA	TRBV6-5	CASSYHGTSGVYNEQFF
TRBJ2-3	few	TRBV2	CASGGQGRTDTQYF
TRBJ2-5	NA	TRBV2	CASSDGNQGFETQYF
TRBJ2-3	NA	TRBV5-4	CASSLDSGFTDTQYF
TRBJ1-1	few	TRBV6-2/TRBV6-3	CASSYSGLGEAFF
TRBJ2-7	NA	TRBV30	CAWSVRTGSSYEQYF
TRBJ2-1	once	TRBV20-1	CSARATGYYNEQFF
TRBJ2-1	NA	TRBV11-2	CASRPPIAGGYYSYNEQFF
TRBJ2-7	NA	TRBV6-5	CASSYSGGSSYEQYF
TRBJ1-6	NA	TRBV6-1	CASSEDRALITKNSPLHF
TRBJ1-2	NA	TRBV6-5	CASSSQRVDYGYTF
TRBJ2-2	NA	TRBV19	CASSIWLRGRNTGELFF
TRBJ1-1	once	TRBV19	CASSPGTYTEAFF
TRBJ1-2	few	TRBV30	CAWRTPGRVINYGYTF
TRBJ2-5	NA	TRBV5-4	CASSRLGTYQETQYF
TRBJ1-1	NA	TRBV28	CASTGARGQGLITEAFF
TRBJ2-7	few	TRBV24-1	CATSESSGYEQYF
TRBJ2-7	NA	TRBV15	CASSRSAGDRGRYEQYF
TRBJ2-5	few	TRBV5-5	CASTPIGRDPLDRTQYF
TRBJ2-7	NA	TRBV30	CAWSRTAEQWF
TRBJ2-3	NA	TRBV27	CASRRDPTDTQYF
TRBJ2-7	NA	TRBV20-1	CSSGTREYEQYF
TRBJ2-7	NA	TRBV2	CASSSGIYEQYF
TRBJ2-2	NA	TRBV6-4	CASSGGNTGELFF
TRBJ2-5	few	TRBV20-1	CSARARAGEPGETQYF
TRBJ2-3	once	TRBV5-1	CASSLESTVGFPDTQYF
TRBJ1-2	NA	TRBV28	CASSLGSGLGYTF